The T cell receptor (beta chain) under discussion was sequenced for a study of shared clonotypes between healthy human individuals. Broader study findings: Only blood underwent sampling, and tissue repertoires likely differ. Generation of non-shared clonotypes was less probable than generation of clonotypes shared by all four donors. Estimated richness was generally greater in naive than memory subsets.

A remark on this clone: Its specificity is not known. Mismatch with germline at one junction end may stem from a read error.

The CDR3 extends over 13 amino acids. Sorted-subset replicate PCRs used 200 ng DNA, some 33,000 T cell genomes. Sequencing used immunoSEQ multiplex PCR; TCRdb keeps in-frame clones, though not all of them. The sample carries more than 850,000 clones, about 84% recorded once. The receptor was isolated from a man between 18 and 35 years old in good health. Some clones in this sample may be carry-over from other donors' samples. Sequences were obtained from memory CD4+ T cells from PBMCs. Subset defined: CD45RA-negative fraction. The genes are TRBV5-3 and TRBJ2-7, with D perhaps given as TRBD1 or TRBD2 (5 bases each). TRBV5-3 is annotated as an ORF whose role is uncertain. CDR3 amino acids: CASSFPGGYEQYF. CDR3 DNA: TGTGCCAGCAGCTTCCCTGGGGGCTACGAGCAGTACTTC.